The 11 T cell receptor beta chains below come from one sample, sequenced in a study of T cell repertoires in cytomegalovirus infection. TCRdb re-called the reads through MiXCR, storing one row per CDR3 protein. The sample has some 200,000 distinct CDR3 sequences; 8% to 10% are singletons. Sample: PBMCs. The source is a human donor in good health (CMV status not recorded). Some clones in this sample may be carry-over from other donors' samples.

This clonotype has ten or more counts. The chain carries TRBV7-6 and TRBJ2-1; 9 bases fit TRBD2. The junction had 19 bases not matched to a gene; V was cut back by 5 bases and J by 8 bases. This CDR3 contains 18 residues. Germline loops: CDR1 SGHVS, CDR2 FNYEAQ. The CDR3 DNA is TGTGCCAGCAGCCCGACCCAAAGAAATAGCGGGAGACCATATGAGCAGTTCTTC. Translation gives CASSPTQRNSGRPYEQFF.

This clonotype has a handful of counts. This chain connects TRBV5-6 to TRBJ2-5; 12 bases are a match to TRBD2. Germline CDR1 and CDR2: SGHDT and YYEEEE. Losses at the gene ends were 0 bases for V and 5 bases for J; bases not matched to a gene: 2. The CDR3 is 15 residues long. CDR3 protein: CASSLELAGGETQYF. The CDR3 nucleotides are TGTGCCAGCAGCTTGGAGCTAGCGGGAGGGGAGACCCAGTACTTC.

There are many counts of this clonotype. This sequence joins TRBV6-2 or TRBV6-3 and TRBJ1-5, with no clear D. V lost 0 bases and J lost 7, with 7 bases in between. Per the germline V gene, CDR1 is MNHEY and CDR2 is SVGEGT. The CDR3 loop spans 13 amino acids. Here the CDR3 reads CASSYSTLQPQHF. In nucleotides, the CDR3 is TGTGCCAGCAGTTACTCGACCTTGCAGCCCCAGCATTTT.

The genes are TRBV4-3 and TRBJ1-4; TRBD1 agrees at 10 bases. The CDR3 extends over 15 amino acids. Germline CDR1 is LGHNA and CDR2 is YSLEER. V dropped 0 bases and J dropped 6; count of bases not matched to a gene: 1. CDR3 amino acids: CASSQEGTGDEKLFF. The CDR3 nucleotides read TGCGCCAGCAGCCAAGAGGGGACAGGGGATGAAAAACTGTTTTTT.

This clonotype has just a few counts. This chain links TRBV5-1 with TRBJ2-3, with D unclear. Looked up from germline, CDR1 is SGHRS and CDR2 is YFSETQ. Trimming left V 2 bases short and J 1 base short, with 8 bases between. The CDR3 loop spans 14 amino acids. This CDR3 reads CASSFKPGTDTQYF. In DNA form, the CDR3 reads TGCGCCAGCAGCTTTAAACCGGGCACAGATACGCAGTATTTT.

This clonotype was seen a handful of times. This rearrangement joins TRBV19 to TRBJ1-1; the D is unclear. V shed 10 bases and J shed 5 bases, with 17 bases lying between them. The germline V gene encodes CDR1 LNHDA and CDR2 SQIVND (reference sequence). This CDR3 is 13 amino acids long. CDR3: CATVKRSLTEAFF. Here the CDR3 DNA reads TGTGCCACCGTCAAGAGAAGCCTTACTGAAGCTTTCTTT.

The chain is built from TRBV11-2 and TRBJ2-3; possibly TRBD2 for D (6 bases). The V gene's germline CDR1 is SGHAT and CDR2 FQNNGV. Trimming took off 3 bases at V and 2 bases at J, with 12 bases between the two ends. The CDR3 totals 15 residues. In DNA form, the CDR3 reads TGTGCCAGCAGCTTCTCTCCGGGGGTCACAGATACGCAGTATTTT. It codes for CASSFSPGVTDTQYF.

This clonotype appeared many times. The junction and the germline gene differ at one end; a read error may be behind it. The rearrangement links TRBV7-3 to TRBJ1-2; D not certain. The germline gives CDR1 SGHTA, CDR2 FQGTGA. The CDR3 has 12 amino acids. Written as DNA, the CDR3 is TGTGCCAGCAGCTTACGAGACGGCCCTCCGGTCTTC. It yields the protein CASSLRDGPPVF.

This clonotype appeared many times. The CDR3: CASSFENTQYF. The CDR3 bases are TGTGCCAGCAGCTTTGAGAATACGCAGTATTTT. The V call is TRBV7-2, the J call TRBJ2-3; D is unclear. The CDR3 totals 11 residues. V was cut by 3 bases and J by 7 bases, with 5 bases left in between. CDR1 is SGHTA, CDR2 FQGNSA, per germline.

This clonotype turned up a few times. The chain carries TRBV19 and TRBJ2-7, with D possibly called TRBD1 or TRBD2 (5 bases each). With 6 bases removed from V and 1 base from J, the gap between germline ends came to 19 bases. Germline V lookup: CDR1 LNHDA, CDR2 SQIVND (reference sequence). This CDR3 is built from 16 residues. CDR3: CASSTGERTYSYEQYF. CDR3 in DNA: TGTGCCAGTAGCACAGGCGAGCGGACATATTCCTACGAGCAGTACTTC.

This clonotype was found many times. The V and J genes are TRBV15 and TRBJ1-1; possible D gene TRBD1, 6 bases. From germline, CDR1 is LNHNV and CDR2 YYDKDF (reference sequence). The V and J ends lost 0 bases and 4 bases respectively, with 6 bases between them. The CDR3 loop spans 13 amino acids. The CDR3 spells CATSRDRGTEAFF. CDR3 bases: TGTGCCACCAGCAGAGACAGGGGCACTGAAGCTTTCTTT.